Below, 8 T cell receptor beta chains from the same sample are listed, as sequenced in a study of blood T cell repertoires in COVID-19. Only in-frame clones appear in the TCRdb table, and some are missing; sequencing was by immunoSEQ multiplex PCR. The sample shows around 280,000 clones, around 87% of them seen only once. The sequencing input was PBMCs or T cells enriched from blood (not recorded which). Receptors were obtained from a woman between 18 and 29 years old with acute COVID-19.

The chain joins TRBV19 to TRBJ1-1; weak D call: TRBD1 (5 bases). Germline V gene data show CDR1 as LNHDA and CDR2 as SQIVND (reference sequence). This CDR3 region has 16 residues. Trimming removed 3 bases at V and 8 bases at J, with 22 bases between. Written as DNA, the CDR3 is TGTGCCAGTAGTATGGGCTACGGGACCTCCCGGGGGGAAGCTTTCTTT. Its translation: CASSMGYGTSRGEAFF.

V and J are TRBV10-1 and TRBJ1-5; TRBD1 agrees at 7 bases. V dropped 4 bases and J dropped 7; count of bases not matched to a gene: 10. The CDR3 is 15 residues long. Germline-derived CDR1 and CDR2 are WNHNN and SYGVQD (reference sequence). The DNA for the CDR3 is TGCGCCAGCAGTGGGGCGGACAGGACCCTACAGCCCCAGCATTTT. Translated: CASSGADRTLQPQHF.

The CDR3 DNA is TGTGCCAGCAGCGTAGAGGGGGCGCGTATGGGCGACACTGAAGCTTTCTTT. Protein product: CASSVEGARMGDTEAFF. The rearrangement uses TRBV9 and TRBJ1-1, with TRBD1 matching over 7 bases. Looked up from germline, CDR1 is SGDLS and CDR2 is YYNGEE. V lost 0 bases to trimming and J lost 3 bases; unmatched junction nucleotides: 11. The CDR3 is made up of 17 amino acids.

The chain uses TRBV15 and TRBJ2-7; the match to TRBD2 covers 7 bases. CDR3 length: 18 residues. The germline CDR1 and CDR2 sequences are LNHNV and YYDKDF (reference sequence). V trimming: 0 bases; J trimming: 3 bases; junction bases outside the gene matches: 14. CDR3 amino acids: CATSRDGAFTGLNYEQYF. CDR3 DNA sequence: TGTGCCACCAGCAGAGATGGAGCCTTCACGGGACTAAACTACGAGCAGTACTTC.

The gene calls are TRBV5-8 and TRBJ1-1, with TRBD1 matching over 7 bases. With 0 bases clipped from V and 5 bases from J, the junction kept 4 bases outside the gene matches. Germline assignment: CDR1 SGHTS and CDR2 YDEGEE. The CDR3 runs to 14 residues. CDR3 sequence reads: CASSLGQGVTEAFF. CDR3 bases: TGTGCCAGCAGCTTGGGTCAGGGGGTTACTGAAGCTTTCTTT.

This chain joins TRBV11-1 and TRBJ2-1; 16 bases fit TRBD2. V lost 4 bases to trimming and J lost 15 bases; unmatched junction nucleotides: 6. Germline CDR1 and CDR2: SGHAT and FQDESV (reference sequence). This CDR3 comprises 14 residues. CDR3 coding DNA: TGTGCCAGCAGCTCAGGGACTAGCGGGAGGGCCGGGTTCTTC. This encodes CASSSGTSGRAGFF.

This clone was seen once. This chain uses TRBV3-1 (or the pseudogene TRBV3-2) with TRBJ1-6, with D possibly matching TRBD1 (5 bases). V was cut by 7 bases and J by 8 bases, with 18 bases left in between. CDR1 is LGHDT, CDR2 YNNKEL, per germline (reference sequence). The CDR3 is 15 amino acids. The CDR3 here is CASTSSGGDYSPLHF. As DNA, the CDR3 is TGTGCCAGCACTAGTTCCGGGGGGGATTATTCACCCCTCCACTTT.

The CDR3 protein is CASSRDRAETQYF. The CDR3 DNA follows: TGTGCCAGCAGTAGGGACAGGGCTGAGACCCAGTACTTC. The rearrangement uses TRBV3-1 (or the pseudogene TRBV3-2) and TRBJ2-5, with 9 nucleotides matching TRBD1. J lost 5 bases, V lost 6 bases, and 4 bases had no gene match. The CDR3 consists of 13 residues. Germline V gene lookup returns CDR1 LGHDT and CDR2 YNNKEL (reference sequence).